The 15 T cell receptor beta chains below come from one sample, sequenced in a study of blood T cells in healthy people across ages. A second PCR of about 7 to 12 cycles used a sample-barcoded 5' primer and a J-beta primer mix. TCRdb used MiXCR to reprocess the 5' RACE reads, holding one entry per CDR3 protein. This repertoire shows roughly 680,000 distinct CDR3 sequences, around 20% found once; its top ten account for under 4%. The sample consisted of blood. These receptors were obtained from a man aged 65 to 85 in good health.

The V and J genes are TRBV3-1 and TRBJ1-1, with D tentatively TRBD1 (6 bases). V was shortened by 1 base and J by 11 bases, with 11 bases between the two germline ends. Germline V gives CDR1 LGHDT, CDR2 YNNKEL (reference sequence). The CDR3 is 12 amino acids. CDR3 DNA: TGTGCCAGCAGCCAAGTGGAGGGGGTGGCTTTCTTT. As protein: CASSQVEGVAFF.

The CDR3, as DNA: TGTGCCAGCAGCTTAAACGACCGGAGCAATCAGCCCCAGCATTTT. Residues: CASSLNDRSNQPQHF. This chain uses TRBV11-1 with TRBJ1-5, with D uncertain. The V and J ends lost 2 bases and 1 base respectively, with 9 bases between them. Germline values: CDR1 SGHAT, CDR2 FQDESV (reference sequence). This CDR3 spans 15 amino acids.

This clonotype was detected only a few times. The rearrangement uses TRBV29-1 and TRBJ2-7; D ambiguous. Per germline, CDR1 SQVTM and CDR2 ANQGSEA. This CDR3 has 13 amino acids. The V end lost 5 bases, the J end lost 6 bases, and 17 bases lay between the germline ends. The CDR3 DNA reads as TGCAGCGTTTTTCTCCCTCTATCGGGCGAGCAGTACTTC. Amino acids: CSVFLPLSGEQYF.

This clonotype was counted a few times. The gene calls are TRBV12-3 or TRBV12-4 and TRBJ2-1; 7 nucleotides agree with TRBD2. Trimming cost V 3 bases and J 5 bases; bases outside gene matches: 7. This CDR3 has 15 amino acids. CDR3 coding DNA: TGTGCCAGCAGTTTCATGGGACTACCAAACAATGAGCAGTTCTTC. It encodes CASSFMGLPNNEQFF.

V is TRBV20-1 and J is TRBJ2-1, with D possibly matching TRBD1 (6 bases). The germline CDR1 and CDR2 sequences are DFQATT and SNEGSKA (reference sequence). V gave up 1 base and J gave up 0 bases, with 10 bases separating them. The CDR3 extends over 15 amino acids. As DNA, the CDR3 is TGCAGTGCTAGAGCGGGGACAATCTCCTACAATGAGCAGTTCTTC. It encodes CSARAGTISYNEQFF.

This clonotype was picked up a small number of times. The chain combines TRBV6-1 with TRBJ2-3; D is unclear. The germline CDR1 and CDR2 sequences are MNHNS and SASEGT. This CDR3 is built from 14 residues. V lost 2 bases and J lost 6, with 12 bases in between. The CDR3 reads CASSERMTFDTQYF. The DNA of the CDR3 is TGTGCCAGCAGTGAAAGGATGACATTTGATACGCAGTATTTT.

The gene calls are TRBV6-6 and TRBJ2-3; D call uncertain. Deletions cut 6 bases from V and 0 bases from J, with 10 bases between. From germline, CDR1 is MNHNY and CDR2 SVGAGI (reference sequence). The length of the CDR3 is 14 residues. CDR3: CASSKDGSTDTQYF. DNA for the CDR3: TGTGCCAGCAGCAAGGACGGGAGCACAGATACGCAGTATTTT.

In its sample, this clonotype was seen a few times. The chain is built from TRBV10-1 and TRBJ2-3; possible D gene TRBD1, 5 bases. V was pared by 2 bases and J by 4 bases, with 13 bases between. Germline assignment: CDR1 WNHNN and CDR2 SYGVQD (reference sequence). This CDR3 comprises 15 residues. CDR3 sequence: CASSERGSLADTQYF. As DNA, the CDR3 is TGCGCCAGCAGTGAGAGGGGTAGTCTCGCAGATACGCAGTATTTT.

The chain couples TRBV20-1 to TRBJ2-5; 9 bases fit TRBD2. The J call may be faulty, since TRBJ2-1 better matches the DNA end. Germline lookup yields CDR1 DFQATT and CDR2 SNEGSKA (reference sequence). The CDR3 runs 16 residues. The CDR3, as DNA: TGCAGTGCTAGAGATGAAGGGCGGGAGGGCCCCACTGAGCAGTTCTTC. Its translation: CSARDEGREGPTEQFF.

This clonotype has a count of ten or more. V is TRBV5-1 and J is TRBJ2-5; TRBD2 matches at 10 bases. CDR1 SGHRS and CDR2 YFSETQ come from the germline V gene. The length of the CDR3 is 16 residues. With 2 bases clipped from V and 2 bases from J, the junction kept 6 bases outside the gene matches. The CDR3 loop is CASSFGSGRSQETQYF. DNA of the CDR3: TGCGCCAGCAGCTTTGGTAGCGGGAGGTCACAAGAGACCCAGTACTTC.

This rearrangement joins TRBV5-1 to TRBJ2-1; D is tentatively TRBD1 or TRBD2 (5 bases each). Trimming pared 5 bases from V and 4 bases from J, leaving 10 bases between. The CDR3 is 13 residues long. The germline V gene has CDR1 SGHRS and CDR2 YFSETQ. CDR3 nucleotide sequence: TGCGCCAGCAGGGGGGAGAGGTACAATGAGCAGTTCTTC. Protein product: CASRGERYNEQFF.

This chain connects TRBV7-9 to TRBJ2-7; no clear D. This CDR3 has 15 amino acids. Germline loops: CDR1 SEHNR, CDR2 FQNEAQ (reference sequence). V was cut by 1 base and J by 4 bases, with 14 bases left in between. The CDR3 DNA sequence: TGTGCCAGCAGCTTAGGGGCCGCCGGTCGGTACGAGCAGTACTTC. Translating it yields CASSLGAAGRYEQYF. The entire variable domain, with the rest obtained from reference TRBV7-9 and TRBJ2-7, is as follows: DTGVSQNPRHKITKRGQNVTFRCDPISEHNRLYWYRQTLGQGPEFLTYFQNEAQLEKSRLLSDRFSAERPKGSFSTLEIQRTEQGDSAMYLCASSLGAAGRYEQYFGPGTRLTVT.

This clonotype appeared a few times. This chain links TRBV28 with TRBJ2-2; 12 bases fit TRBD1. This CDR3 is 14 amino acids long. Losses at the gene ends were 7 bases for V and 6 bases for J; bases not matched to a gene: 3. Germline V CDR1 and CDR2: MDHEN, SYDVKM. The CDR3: CASKGTGGSGELFF. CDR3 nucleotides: TGTGCCAGCAAAGGGACAGGGGGCTCCGGGGAGCTGTTTTTT.

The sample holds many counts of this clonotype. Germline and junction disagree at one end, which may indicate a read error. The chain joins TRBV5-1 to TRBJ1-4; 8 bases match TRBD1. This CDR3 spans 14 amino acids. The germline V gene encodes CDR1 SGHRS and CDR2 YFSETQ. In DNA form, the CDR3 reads TGTGCCAGCAGCCTCGGACAGGGCCGTGAAAAACTGTTTTTT. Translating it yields CASSLGQGREKLFF.

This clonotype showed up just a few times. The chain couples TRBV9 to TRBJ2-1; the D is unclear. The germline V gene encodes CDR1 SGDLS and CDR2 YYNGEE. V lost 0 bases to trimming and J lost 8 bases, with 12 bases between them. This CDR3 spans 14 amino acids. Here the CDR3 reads CASSVEGPVYEQFF. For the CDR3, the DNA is TGTGCCAGCAGCGTAGAGGGCCCGGTGTATGAGCAGTTCTTC.